This T cell receptor (beta chain) was recovered during a study of cytomegalovirus exposure and HLA in healthy donors. General study results and limits: While the bulk of TCR sequences proved rare, some public TCRs turned up in many donors. A later analysis found first-cohort TCR clusters tended to co-occur in the 90 to 150 validation repertoires. As was reported, the classifier diagnosed cytomegalovirus status with high specificity and sensitivity. A list of 150 or so TCR beta chains associated with cytomegalovirus was given.

CDR1 is SGDLS, CDR2 YYNGEE, per germline. Losses at the gene ends were 0 bases for V and 4 bases for J; bases not matched to a gene: 5. The CDR3 is 15 amino acids. On this clone: Its antigen is undetermined.

Repertoires were generated with immunoSEQ multiplex PCR, while TCRdb's copy carries only in-frame clones and drops some. The repertoire has under 350,000 clones, approximately 86% of them found once; the top ten carry 0.95% to 1.1%. The sequence derives from a woman aged 18-29 years in good health and CMV-seronegative. The rearrangement joins TRBV9 to TRBJ2-3; TRBD2 matches at 7 bases. Source material: PBMCs. The CDR3 DNA follows: TGTGCCAGCAGCGTAGTGGGGGGGAAAGCAGATACGCAGTATTTT. Encoded protein: CASSVVGGKADTQYF.